Listed below are T cell receptor beta chains from one sample, sequenced in a study of OX40 agonist ivuxolimab in advanced cancers. Measured with immunoSEQ multiplex PCR; TCRdb has only the in-frame clones, and not every one. The sample holds approximately 67,000 clones, about 89% seen once. The specimen was CD4+ or CD8+ T cells sorted from blood, collected in a trial of the OX40 agonist ivuxolimab. The receptors here all came from an adult with an advanced solid tumor such as melanoma, head and neck, liver or kidney cancer. The CDR3 runs from the conserved cysteine through the conserved F or W. The D gene is left open where the match is weak. Size values are once, few and many counts, or a class for expanded clones, and some rows have none.

j_gene	abundance	v_gene	d_gene	CDR3aa	CDR3nt
TRBJ2-1	-	TRBV19	-	CASSIVGAKINEQFF	TGTGCCAGTAGTATAGTTGGCGCTAAGATCAATGAGCAGTTCTTC
TRBJ1-4	once	TRBV15	-	CATSRGTASTNEKLFF	TGTGCCACCAGCAGGGGAACAGCGTCCACTAATGAAAAACTGTTTTTT
TRBJ2-7	-	TRBV2	-	CASSPFTSYEQYF	TGTGCCAGCAGCCCATTCACGTCCTACGAGCAGTACTTC
TRBJ2-1	-	TRBV19	TRBD2	CASSINGLAGSEQFF	TGTGCCAGTAGTATAAATGGACTAGCGGGGAGTGAGCAGTTCTTC
TRBJ1-1	-	TRBV7-3	-	CASSLGSNGAEAFF	TGTGCCAGCAGCTTGGGATCGAACGGGGCTGAAGCTTTCTTT
TRBJ2-7	once	TRBV14	-	CASSQTVYEQYF	TGTGCCAGCAGCCAAACAGTCTACGAGCAGTACTTC
TRBJ2-7	-	TRBV4-3	-	CASSQDTQHGGNEQYF	TGCGCCAGCAGCCAAGATACCCAACACGGGGGTAACGAGCAGTACTTC
TRBJ2-7	-	TRBV4-3	-	CASSQDFIDRGNEQYF	TGCGCCAGCAGCCAAGATTTCATAGACCGGGGGAACGAGCAGTACTTC
TRBJ1-3	-	TRBV25-1	TRBD1	CATIADRASSGNTIYF	TGTGCCACCATCGCGGACAGGGCTTCATCTGGAAACACCATATATTTT
TRBJ1-4	-	TRBV28	-	CASSWPTDTTNEKLFF	TGTGCCAGCAGTTGGCCGACAGATACAACTAATGAAAAACTGTTTTTT
TRBJ2-3	-	TRBV4-1	-	CASSEGPLFTDTQYF	TGCGCCAGCAGCGAGGGACCGTTATTCACAGATACGCAGTATTTT
TRBJ2-1	-	TRBV4-3	-	CASSQDLYGIGGNEQFF	TGCGCCAGCAGCCAAGATCTGTACGGGATAGGGGGTAATGAGCAGTTCTTC
TRBJ2-1	-	TRBV5-1	-	CASNPTSLGNEQFF	TGCGCCAGCAACCCGACTAGTCTCGGCAATGAGCAGTTCTTC
TRBJ2-1	-	TRBV4-2	TRBD2	CASSQDPAGVGSYNEQFF	TGTGCCAGCAGCCAAGATCCAGCGGGGGTAGGGTCCTACAATGAGCAGTTCTTC
TRBJ1-1	-	TRBV13	TRBD1	CASSPFSGTDNTEAFF	TGTGCCAGCAGCCCTTTTTCCGGGACAGACAACACTGAAGCTTTCTTT
TRBJ2-2	-	TRBV13	TRBD2	CASSLGREAGELFF	TGTGCCAGCAGCTTAGGCCGGGAGGCCGGGGAGCTGTTTTTT
TRBJ1-5	-	TRBV2	-	CASLKDVGNQPQHF	TGTGCCAGTCTTAAAGACGTGGGCAATCAGCCCCAGCATTTT
TRBJ1-5	-	TRBV29-1	-	CSVVEDSNQPQHF	TGCAGCGTTGTGGAAGACAGCAATCAGCCCCAGCATTTT
TRBJ1-2	-	TRBV7-2	-	CASSSLDGFSNYGYTF	TGTGCCAGCAGCTCACTAGACGGTTTCTCTAACTATGGCTACACCTTC
TRBJ1-2	-	TRBV7-9	-	CASSSPVGNYGYTF	TGTGCCAGCAGCTCTCCCGTTGGGAACTATGGCTACACCTTC
TRBJ2-1	-	TRBV6-1	TRBD2	CASSEEVAGYGEQFF	TGTGCCAGCAGTGAAGAGGTAGCGGGATACGGTGAGCAGTTCTTC
TRBJ2-1	-	TRBV6-6	TRBD1	CASSPGTVEQFF	TGTGCCAGCAGTCCAGGGACAGTTGAGCAGTTCTTC
TRBJ1-1	-	TRBV28	-	CASTLGGTEAFF	TGTGCCAGCACCTTGGGGGGCACTGAAGCTTTCTTT
TRBJ1-5	-	TRBV13	-	CASSESGRGQPQHF	TGTGCCAGCAGCGAATCAGGGAGAGGACAGCCCCAGCATTTT
TRBJ2-5	once	TRBV5-8	-	CASSLDQGETQYF	TGTGCCAGCAGCTTGGACCAGGGGGAGACCCAGTACTTC
TRBJ2-7	-	TRBV7-9	-	CASSPTTGLYEQYF	TGTGCCAGCAGCCCTACCACGGGCCTCTACGAGCAGTACTTC
TRBJ2-1	-	TRBV19	-	CASSLVPRLEQFF	TGTGCCAGTAGTTTGGTCCCTCGCCTTGAGCAGTTCTTC
TRBJ2-3	-	TRBV7-6	TRBD1	CASSLASGTASLADTQYF	TGTGCCAGCAGCTTAGCTAGTGGGACAGCCTCGCTCGCAGATACGCAGTATTTT
TRBJ1-2	-	TRBV7-3	-	CASSLVQGPSAGYTF	TGTGCCAGCAGCTTAGTACAGGGCCCCTCGGCTGGCTACACCTTC
TRBJ1-1	-	TRBV9	-	CASSVGTGNTEAFF	TGTGCCAGCAGCGTAGGGACGGGGAACACTGAAGCTTTCTTT